The rows below give T cell receptor beta chains drawn from one sample of a study of blood T cell repertoires in COVID-19. Here immunoSEQ multiplex PCR was the method, and the copy in TCRdb shows in-frame clones only, minus some. The sample records a few hundred thousand clones, roughly 87% being singletons. Input material: peripheral blood. The receptors here all came from a man in his fifties or sixties with active or convalescent COVID-19. CDR3s include the opening cysteine and the closing phenylalanine or tryptophan. The D gene is left open where the match is weak. Not all rows give a size; the values are once, few, many and, for expanded clones, a class.

TRBJ1-1 | TRBV7-8 | . | TRBD1 | CASSLARTGKLAFF | TGTGCCAGCAGCTTAGCTCGGACAGGGAAATTAGCTTTCTTT
TRBJ1-2 | TRBV14 | few | TRBD1 | CASSRGTGERYGYTF | TGTGCCAGCAGCCGGGGGACAGGGGAACGCTATGGCTACACCTTC
TRBJ2-3 | TRBV19 | . | TRBD2 | CASKLAGVPDTQYF | TGTGCCAGTAAACTAGCGGGGGTACCAGATACGCAGTATTTT
TRBJ1-4 | TRBV28 | . | . | CASSFLGHMSVDEKLFF | TGTGCCAGCAGTTTTTTGGGGCATATGAGCGTCGATGAAAAACTGTTTTTT
TRBJ2-5 | TRBV7-9 | . | . | CASSLSGRGEETQYF | TGTGCCAGCAGCTTAAGTGGGCGGGGTGAAGAGACCCAGTACTTC
TRBJ1-4 | TRBV11-2 | . | . | CASSPDSREKLFF | TGTGCCAGCAGCCCGGACAGTCGGGAAAAACTGTTTTTT
TRBJ2-5 | TRBV2 | . | TRBD2 | CASSVAGGGTQYF | TGTGCCAGCAGTGTAGCGGGTGGAGGGACCCAGTACTTC
TRBJ1-1 | TRBV9 | . | TRBD1 | CASSPSGGVFAFF | TGTGCCAGCAGCCCCTCAGGGGGTGTGTTTGCTTTCTTT
TRBJ2-1 | TRBV7-2 | . | . | CASSLGTNWNEQFF | TGTGCCAGCAGCTTAGGAACCAACTGGAATGAGCAGTTCTTC
TRBJ1-1 | TRBV6-2/TRBV6-3 | . | . | CASSYSQAGTEAFF | TGTGCCAGCAGTTACTCCCAGGCGGGGACTGAAGCTTTCTTT
TRBJ1-3 | TRBV5-1 | . | TRBD1 | CASSLGTDLNTIYF | TGCGCCAGCAGCTTAGGGACAGATTTAAACACCATATATTTT
TRBJ1-1 | TRBV2 | few | . | CASRGHHNTEAFF | TGTGCCAGCAGGGGGCACCATAACACTGAAGCTTTCTTT
TRBJ1-1 | TRBV5-6 | . | TRBD1 | CASSSLGTGTEAFF | TGTGCCAGCAGCTCTCTCGGGACAGGGACTGAAGCTTTCTTT
TRBJ2-7 | TRBV21-1 | few | . | CASLTAFNSTSGAYEQYF | TGTGCCAGCCTCACTGCTTTTAATTCGACTAGCGGGGCCTACGAGCAGTACTTC
TRBJ1-6 | TRBV2 | . | TRBD1 | CASSESPPGQGDSPLHF | TGTGCCAGCAGTGAATCCCCCCCGGGACAGGGGGATTCACCCCTCCACTTT
TRBJ2-5 | TRBV6-5 | . | . | CASSYGGRETQYF | TGTGCCAGCAGTTACGGAGGGCGAGAGACCCAGTACTTC
TRBJ1-1 | TRBV28 | . | TRBD1 | CASSLGTGFNTEAFF | TGTGCCAGCAGTTTAGGGACAGGGTTTAACACTGAAGCTTTCTTT
TRBJ1-1 | TRBV18 | . | . | CASRTQGNTEAFF | TGTGCCAGCAGAACCCAGGGAAACACTGAAGCTTTCTTT
TRBJ1-2 | TRBV6-1 | . | TRBD1 | CASSEAGTGYGYTF | TGTGCCAGCAGTGAAGCCGGGACAGGGTATGGCTACACCTTC
TRBJ2-1 | TRBV20-1 | . | TRBD2 | CSASWGLAGYNEQFF | TGCAGTGCTAGTTGGGGACTAGCGGGCTACAATGAGCAGTTCTTC
TRBJ1-5 | TRBV24-1 | . | TRBD1 | CATSSRTGNQPQHF | TGTGCCACCAGTTCGCGGACAGGGAATCAGCCCCAGCATTTT
TRBJ2-1 | TRBV6-5 | . | TRBD1 | CASSLGQGAFNEQFF | TGTGCCAGCAGCCTGGGACAGGGGGCGTTTAATGAGCAGTTCTTC
TRBJ2-1 | TRBV7-2 | . | . | CASSRGSYNEQFF | TGTGCCAGCAGCCGGGGCTCCTACAATGAGCAGTTCTTC
TRBJ2-7 | TRBV3-1/TRBV3-2 | . | . | CASSQVGGRAYEQYF | TGTGCCAGCAGCCAAGTGGGGGGGCGCGCTTACGAGCAGTACTTC
TRBJ2-2 | TRBV7-9 | once | TRBD1 | CASSYPTGVDTGELFF | TGTGCCAGCAGCTATCCCACAGGGGTCGACACCGGGGAGCTGTTTTTT
TRBJ2-2 | TRBV5-1 | . | TRBD2 | CASSLGVAGNTGELFF | TGCGCCAGCAGCTTGGGGGTAGCGGGCAACACCGGGGAGCTGTTTTTT
TRBJ1-2 | TRBV2 | . | TRBD1 | CASSEAGTGGYGYTF | TGTGCCAGCAGTGAAGCAGGGACAGGGGGCTATGGCTACACCTTC
TRBJ1-2 | TRBV6-5 | . | TRBD1 | CASSYSNRGDYGYTF | TGTGCCAGCAGTTACTCCAACAGGGGAGACTATGGCTACACCTTC
TRBJ1-2 | TRBV9 | once | . | CASSVMEGYGYTF | TGTGCCAGCAGCGTAATGGAGGGATATGGCTACACCTTC
TRBJ1-1 | TRBV6-4 | . | TRBD1 | CASSDRTGLAFF | TGTGCCAGCAGTGACAGGACAGGGTTGGCTTTCTTT
TRBJ1-2 | TRBV9 | . | TRBD1 | CASNSGGANYGYTF | TGTGCCAGCAACTCAGGGGGCGCTAACTATGGCTACACCTTC
TRBJ1-1 | TRBV5-1 | . | . | CASSSRTEPNTEAFF | TGCGCCAGCAGCTCGCGGACAGAACCGAACACTGAAGCTTTCTTT
TRBJ2-1 | TRBV7-3 | . | . | CASSLKLRDYNEQFF | TGTGCCAGCAGCTTAAAATTGCGGGACTACAATGAGCAGTTCTTC
TRBJ2-3 | TRBV6-5 | . | . | CASKRGANTDTQYF | TGTGCCAGCAAACGGGGGGCGAATACAGATACGCAGTATTTT
TRBJ2-1 | TRBV5-1 | . | . | CASSLARRSSYNEQFF | TGCGCCAGCAGTCTAGCGCGTCGAAGCTCCTACAATGAGCAGTTCTTC
TRBJ2-3 | TRBV5-1 | . | TRBD1 | CASSLQGEDTQYF | TGCGCCAGCAGCTTGCAGGGGGAGGATACGCAGTATTTT
TRBJ1-6 | TRBV6-5 | . | . | CASRRGEKDSPLHF | TGTGCCAGCAGACGCGGGGAAAAGGATTCACCCCTCCACTTT
TRBJ1-5 | TRBV19 | . | TRBD1 | CASSTTGGGGNQPQHF | TGTGCCAGTAGTACTACAGGGGGTGGCGGCAATCAGCCCCAGCATTTT
TRBJ1-1 | TRBV28 | . | . | CASSLGFGQGNTEAFF | TGTGCCAGCAGTTTAGGCTTCGGGCAGGGTAACACTGAAGCTTTCTTT
TRBJ1-1 | TRBV6-5 | . | . | CASSRGDGNTEAFF | TGTGCCAGCAGCCGGGGGGACGGGAACACTGAAGCTTTCTTT
TRBJ2-2 | TRBV18 | . | . | CASSPAGVPHGELFF | TGTGCCAGCTCACCAGCGGGTGTCCCGCACGGGGAGCTGTTTTTT